One and the same sample provided the 30 T cell receptor beta chains below, sequenced in a study of T cell repertoires in cytomegalovirus infection (dated by TCRdb to the late 2010s). The sequencer listed for this sample is Illumina HiSeq 1500. The raw public reads went through TCRdb reprocessing: fastp at Q25, MiXCR clone calling, in-frame beta chains kept. Entries that share a CDR3 protein sequence are merged under the most common genes and DNA. Within this sample are 200,000 to 300,000 distinct CDR3 sequences, with about an eighth of them counted one time only. 8.8% of the sample rests with the top ten. The specimen was PBMCs. The receptors come from a human donor in good health (CMV status not recorded). Some clones in this sample may be carry-over from other donors' samples.

The chain recombines TRBV6-5 with TRBJ1-5; the match to TRBD1 covers 7 bases. V shed 5 bases, J shed 7 bases, and the junction held 11 bases outside the gene matches. Germline-derived CDR1 and CDR2 are MNHEY and SVGAGI. The length of the CDR3 is 15 residues. CDR3 residues: CASSLTGVGSQPQHF. The CDR3 DNA is TGTGCCAGCAGTCTTACAGGGGTTGGGTCGCAGCCCCAGCATTTT.

There are many counts of this clonotype. V and J are TRBV29-1 and TRBJ2-1; the D gene could be TRBD1 or TRBD2 (6 bases each). The germline V and J ends were trimmed by 0 bases and 9 bases, with 21 bases remaining between them. This CDR3 spans 16 amino acids. Germline V gene lookup returns CDR1 SQVTM and CDR2 ANQGSEA. The CDR3 DNA reads TGCAGCGTTGAAGATCCGGCGGGGACATCAACCAGTGAGCAGTTCTTC. Translated, it gives CSVEDPAGTSTSEQFF.

The chain joins TRBV19 to TRBJ1-1, with 8 bases lining up with TRBD1. Germline V gene data show CDR1 as LNHDA and CDR2 as SQIVND (reference sequence). The CDR3 consists of 14 residues. V lost 5 bases to trimming and J lost 1 base; unmatched junction nucleotides: 3. The CDR3 DNA follows: TGTGCCAGTAGTCCCAGGGGGCGGAACACTGAAGCTTTCTTT. Translating it yields CASSPRGRNTEAFF. The variable domain in full, completed from reference TRBV19 and TRBJ1-1, reads DGGITQSPKYLFRKEGQNVTLSCEQNLNHDAMYWYRQDPGQGLRLIYYSQIVNDFQKGDIAEGYSVSREKKESFPLTVTSAQKNPTAFYLCASSPRGRNTEAFFGQGTRLTVV.

This clonotype was counted at least ten times. This sequence joins TRBV12-3 or TRBV12-4 and TRBJ2-5; D may be TRBD2 (6 bases). V lost 1 base and J 7 bases, leaving 16 bases between the germline ends. The CDR3 length is 15 residues. The CDR3 loop is CASSLELRGPRTQYF. The CDR3 region has the DNA TGTGCCAGCAGTTTAGAGTTGCGGGGCCCCCGGACCCAGTACTTC.

This clonotype has at least ten counts. This chain connects TRBV12-3 or TRBV12-4 to TRBJ1-3; D uncertain. Between the trimmed V and J ends, which lost 3 bases and 0 bases, there was a span of 12 bases. The CDR3 contains 16 residues. The CDR3 is CASSFERLNSGNTIYF. CDR3 nucleotides: TGTGCCAGCAGTTTTGAGAGATTGAACTCTGGAAACACCATATATTTT.

In this sample, this clonotype turned up a few times. V and J are TRBV29-1 and TRBJ2-2; 12 nucleotides line up with TRBD2. The CDR3 sequence is 15 residues long. In germline, CDR1 is SQVTM, CDR2 ANQGSEA. V lost 1 base to trimming and J lost 3 bases; unmatched junction nucleotides: 0. The CDR3 loop is CSVEGLAGDTGELFF. The CDR3 bases are TGCAGCGTTGAAGGACTAGCGGGGGACACCGGGGAGCTGTTTTTT.

This clonotype has a handful of counts. This chain joins TRBV18 and TRBJ2-7; D perhaps matches TRBD1 (6 bases). The CDR3 covers 16 residues. The germline V and J ends were trimmed by 2 bases and 2 bases, with 16 bases remaining between them. The germline gives CDR1 KGHSH, CDR2 LQKENI. CDR3 amino acids: CASSPSPPQGTYEQYF. In DNA form, the CDR3 reads TGTGCCAGCTCACCATCCCCCCCACAGGGTACCTACGAGCAGTACTTC.

This clonotype was seen many times. The chain couples TRBV7-3 to TRBJ2-2; D may correspond to TRBD1 or TRBD2 (6 bases each). CDR3 length: 16 amino acids. Trimming took 0 bases from V and 4 from J, leaving 12 bases between them. Germline CDR1 reads SGHTA; CDR2 reads FQGTGA. The CDR3 nucleotides read TGTGCCAGCAGCTTAACGTCCAGGGGAGGCACCGGGGAGCTGTTTTTT. Encoded protein: CASSLTSRGGTGELFF.

This clonotype was detected only a few times. The chain recombines TRBV20-1 with TRBJ1-6; D might be TRBD1 (6 bases). Trimming left V 6 bases short and J 10 bases short, with 16 bases between. The CDR3 consists of 13 residues. Per the germline V gene, CDR1 is DFQATT and CDR2 is SNEGSKA (reference sequence). The CDR3 bases are TGCAGTGCCCCGGGACAACCGAAATCACCCCTCCACTTT. Residues: CSAPGQPKSPLHF.

This clonotype was recorded many times. The gene calls are TRBV6-4 and TRBJ1-6, with 7 positions matching TRBD1. Germline V gene sequence: CDR1 MRHNA, CDR2 SNTAGT. V lost 0 bases and J lost 6; bases outside the gene matches: 2. The length of the CDR3 is 15 residues. As DNA, the CDR3 is TGTGCCAGCAGTGACTCCGGACAGGCTAATTCACCCCTCCACTTT. It encodes CASSDSGQANSPLHF.

This clonotype was detected ten times or more. The chain carries TRBV7-3 and TRBJ2-3; the match to TRBD1 covers 9 bases. Germline assignment: CDR1 SGHTA and CDR2 FQGTGA. The CDR3 is 15 amino acids. Trimming removed 3 bases from V and 5 bases from J; junction bases left unmatched: 6. Here the CDR3 reads CASSLLGQGVDTQYF. CDR3 in DNA: TGTGCCAGCAGCTTGTTGGGACAGGGAGTAGATACGCAGTATTTT.

The J gene is TRBJ1-4, the V gene TRBV28; TRBD1 is a possible D gene (6 bases). V lost 5 bases and J 0 bases, leaving 13 bases between the germline ends. The CDR3 length is 16 residues. Germline values: CDR1 MDHEN, CDR2 SYDVKM. CDR3 loop: CASSTRAGATNEKLFF. Written as DNA, the CDR3 is TGTGCCAGCAGTACCCGGGCAGGGGCAACTAATGAAAAACTGTTTTTT.

Ten or more counts support this clonotype. The chain uses TRBV7-2 and TRBJ1-2; tentatively, D is TRBD1 (6 bases). CDR1 and CDR2 from the germline V gene are SGHTA and FQGNSA. V dropped 1 base and J dropped 8 bases, with 11 bases sitting between them. The CDR3 has 13 residues. DNA for the CDR3: TGTGCCAGCAGCTTAGACAGGGTAAACGGCTACACCTTC. This codes for CASSLDRVNGYTF.

This clonotype was detected ten times or more. The V and J genes are TRBV7-2 and TRBJ2-7; D remains ambiguous. Looked up from germline, CDR1 is SGHTA and CDR2 is FQGNSA. Trimming shortened V by 2 bases and J by 3 bases, and 8 bases separated the two germline ends. This CDR3 is built from 13 residues. This chain's CDR3 is CASSLTTFYEQYF. In nucleotides, the CDR3 is TGTGCCAGCAGCTTAACAACCTTCTACGAGCAGTACTTC.

This chain uses TRBV6-1 with TRBJ1-2; D unclear. The germline V and J ends were trimmed by 5 bases and 3 bases, with 16 bases remaining between them. This CDR3 is 15 amino acids long. Germline V CDR1 and CDR2: MNHNS, SASEGT. The CDR3 region is CASSLQIGEYYGYTF. The CDR3 nucleotides read TGTGCCAGCAGTCTCCAGATTGGGGAGTACTATGGCTACACCTTC.

This clonotype occurred many times. The J gene is TRBJ1-2, the V gene TRBV7-9; D remains ambiguous. The CDR3 has 14 residues. Trimming took 4 bases from V and 8 from J, leaving 17 bases between them. CDR1 and CDR2 (germline): SEHNR, FQNEAQ (reference sequence). The CDR3, as DNA: TGTGCCAGCAGCTCGTTGTTCAAAAACGGCGGCTACACCTTC. Amino acids: CASSSLFKNGGYTF.

The V call is TRBV10-3, the J call TRBJ1-1, with 7 bases that match TRBD1. V dropped 2 bases and J dropped 3; count of bases not matched to a gene: 6. Germline V gene lookup returns CDR1 ENHRY and CDR2 SYGVKD. The length of the CDR3 is 15 residues. The CDR3 spells CAISETRQGHTEAFF. DNA for the CDR3: TGTGCCATCAGTGAGACAAGACAGGGCCACACTGAAGCTTTCTTT.

There are a few counts of this clonotype. This chain connects TRBV28 to TRBJ2-2; unclear D gene. Germline loops: CDR1 MDHEN, CDR2 SYDVKM. Trimming took 7 bases from V and 6 from J, leaving 12 bases between them. The CDR3 spans 13 residues. The DNA of the CDR3 is TGTGCCAGCATCGCCCAGGAGCCCGGGGAGCTGTTTTTT. It encodes CASIAQEPGELFF.

The chain uses TRBV5-4 and TRBJ2-4; 7 bases agree with TRBD1. The junction had 4 bases not matched to a gene; V was cut back by 0 bases and J by 1 base. This CDR3 is 16 amino acids long. Germline assignment: CDR1 SGHNT and CDR2 YYREEE (reference sequence). In DNA, the CDR3 is TGTGCCAGCAGCTTGGGACAGGGATCGGCCAAAAACATTCAGTACTTC. Its translation: CASSLGQGSAKNIQYF.

The chain recombines TRBV14 with TRBJ2-1; 9 bases are a match to TRBD1. Germline trimming cut 5 bases from V and 7 bases from J; bases unmatched to any gene: 9. Germline CDR1 and CDR2: SGHDN and FVKESK. There are 15 residues in the CDR3. The CDR3 nucleotides are TGTGCCAGCAGCAAGGACAGGGGTGTGAGGAATGAGCAGTTCTTC. The encoded protein is CASSKDRGVRNEQFF.

J is TRBJ1-1 and V is TRBV20-1, with 11 bases that match TRBD1. The J segment lost 4 bases and the V segment lost 6 bases, leaving 7 bases of the junction unmatched. CDR1 and CDR2 from the germline V gene are DFQATT and SNEGSKA (reference sequence). The length of the CDR3 is 14 residues. This chain's CDR3 is CSATPGQGVTEAFF. Written as DNA, the CDR3 is TGCAGTGCGACCCCGGGACAGGGGGTCACTGAAGCTTTCTTT.

The table lists this clonotype with many counts. The gene calls are TRBV12-3 or TRBV12-4 and TRBJ1-5; a possible D gene is TRBD1 (6 bases). This CDR3 region has 15 residues. The V and J ends lost 6 bases and 2 bases respectively, with 14 bases between them. CDR3 residues: CASSSTGIRNQPQHF. In DNA form, the CDR3 reads TGTGCCAGCAGCTCCACAGGGATCCGCAATCAGCCCCAGCATTTT.

The V and J genes are TRBV11-2 and TRBJ1-5; 10 bases map to TRBD1. The CDR3 runs 17 residues. Germline trimming cut 0 bases from V and 3 bases from J; bases unmatched to any gene: 5. Germline assignment: CDR1 SGHAT and CDR2 FQNNGV. As DNA, the CDR3 is TGTGCCAGCAGCTTAGACCTGACAGGGGGCCCCAATCAGCCCCAGCATTTT. Amino acid sequence: CASSLDLTGGPNQPQHF.

This clonotype showed up many times. The chain carries TRBV5-1 and TRBJ2-1, with TRBD2 matching over 8 bases. CDR3 length: 14 residues. J lost 8 bases, V lost 4 bases, and 8 bases had no gene match. Germline loops: CDR1 SGHRS, CDR2 YFSETQ. The CDR3 loop is CASSLGLARDEQFF. DNA for the CDR3: TGCGCCAGCAGCCTTGGACTAGCTAGGGATGAGCAGTTCTTC.

This CDR3 is CASSLGGRAGDTQYF. CDR3 nucleotide sequence: TGCGCCAGCAGCTTGGGTGGGAGGGCCGGAGATACGCAGTATTTT. The rearrangement links TRBV5-1 to TRBJ2-3; TRBD2 aligns across 7 bases. Trimming took 0 bases from V and 5 from J; bases not matched to a gene: 6. The CDR3 runs 15 residues. CDR1 SGHRS and CDR2 YFSETQ come from the germline V gene.

The V call is TRBV20-1, the J call TRBJ1-5, with D unclear. The CDR3 length is 15 residues. V was shortened by 0 bases and J by 1 base, with 10 bases between the two germline ends. Looked up from germline, CDR1 is DFQATT and CDR2 is SNEGSKA (reference sequence). CDR3 sequence reads: CSAREGKRSNQPQHF. CDR3 bases: TGCAGTGCTAGAGAGGGGAAGAGGAGCAATCAGCCCCAGCATTTT.

In its sample, this clonotype was seen a few times. V usage is TRBV20-1 and J usage is TRBJ1-1, with D unclear. The ends were cut back, 6 bases at V and 1 base at J, with 15 bases in the middle. The CDR3 consists of 14 residues. CDR1 DFQATT and CDR2 SNEGSKA come from the germline V gene (reference sequence). The CDR3 reads CSAPVGGGNTEAFF. Here the CDR3 DNA reads TGCAGTGCCCCGGTGGGAGGCGGGAACACTGAAGCTTTCTTT.

In its sample, this clonotype was seen many times. V gene TRBV6-2 or TRBV6-3 combines with J gene TRBJ2-7, with D possibly TRBD1 on 6 matching bases. V was shortened by 4 bases and J by 2 bases, with 9 bases between the two germline ends. The CDR3 runs to 13 residues. Germline V gene data show CDR1 as MNHEY and CDR2 as SVGEGT. The CDR3 bases are TGTGCCAGCAGTTTACAGGGAACCTACGAGCAGTACTTC. It yields the protein CASSLQGTYEQYF.

There are many counts of this clonotype. The chain has TRBV7-6 and TRBJ1-1; the match to TRBD1 covers 7 bases. Germline V CDR1 and CDR2: SGHVS, FNYEAQ. The CDR3 is 15 residues long. V lost 1 base to trimming and J lost 4 bases; unmatched junction nucleotides: 6. The CDR3 coding sequence is TGTGCCAGCAGCTTAGAAGGCAGGGGGGGCACTGAAGCTTTCTTT. Its translation is CASSLEGRGGTEAFF.

This clonotype was recorded at least ten times. As DNA, the CDR3 is TGCAGTGCTAGAGAGCCTAGCGGGAGTGTTAGAATAGATACGCAGTATTTT. It specifies CSAREPSGSVRIDTQYF. The V and J genes are TRBV20-1 and TRBJ2-3; 10 nucleotides agree with TRBD2. CDR3 length: 17 residues. Germline trimming cut 0 bases from V and 5 bases from J; bases unmatched to any gene: 11. Germline V gene sequence: CDR1 DFQATT, CDR2 SNEGSKA (reference sequence).